This T cell receptor beta chain emerged from a study of spatial heterogeneity in lung cancer. In the study overall: Bulk RNA-seq from matched material yielded a T cell module score that correlated strongly with TCR transcript counts in tumor regions. Whole-study results and caveats: Tracking of tumor mutation counts was seen in expanded intratumoral alpha and beta TCR counts.

This clonotype was counted ten times or more. The antigen is not known. This beta chain is an off-target read within a library intended for alpha chains, so its frequency means little. A single record per CDR3 protein comes from TCRdb applying MiXCR to the 5' RACE reads. The sample lists roughly 15,000 distinct CDR3 sequences; about 4.8% were seen once. Time point specified: sample taken at primary tumor resection. The donors comprised approximately 72 untreated early-stage non-small cell lung cancer patients. The CDR3 runs 15 residues. The input for sequencing was lung tumor tissue, taken at surgery. The sequence derives from a female donor with early-stage non-small cell lung cancer. The J gene is TRBJ2-7, the V gene TRBV21-1; no check of the table's D call, TRBD2, against the DNA was made. TRBV21-1 is designated a pseudogene. CDR3 sequence: CASSKKGTRLYEQYF. CDR3 coding DNA: TGTGCCAGCAGCAAAAAAGGGACTAGATTATACGAGCAGTACTTC.